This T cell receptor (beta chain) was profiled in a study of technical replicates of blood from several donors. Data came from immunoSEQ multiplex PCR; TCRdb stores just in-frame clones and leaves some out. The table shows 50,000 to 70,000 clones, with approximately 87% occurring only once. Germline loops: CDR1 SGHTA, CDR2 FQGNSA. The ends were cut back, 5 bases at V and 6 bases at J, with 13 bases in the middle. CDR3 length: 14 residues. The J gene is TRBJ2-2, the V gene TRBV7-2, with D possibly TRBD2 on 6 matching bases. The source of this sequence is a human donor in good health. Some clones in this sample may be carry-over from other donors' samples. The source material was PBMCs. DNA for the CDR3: TGTGCCAGCAGCACCTGGGGAGGATCCGGGGAGCTGTTTTTT. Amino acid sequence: CASSTWGGSGELFF.